These 22 T cell receptor beta chains were sequenced from one sample in a study of CD8+CD57+ T cells in acquired aplastic anemia. Genomic DNA served as template for TCR beta VDJ and CDR3 profiling. TCRdb passed the reads through MiXCR, listing each CDR3 protein once. This table holds 250,000 to 300,000 distinct CDR3 sequences, about 50% found once. Patients selected for sequencing had displayed CD8+CD57+ cell expansion by flow cytometry. Specimen: sorted CD4+, CD8+, or CD8+CD57+ T cells (not recorded which) from PBMCs. These receptors originate from a human donor with aplastic anemia.

This chain connects TRBV6-6 to TRBJ2-3; 9 positions agree with TRBD1. V dropped 6 bases and J dropped 3; count of bases not matched to a gene: 7. CDR1 is MNHNY and CDR2 is SVGAGI in the germline V gene (reference sequence). The CDR3 totals 15 residues. The CDR3 coding sequence is TGTGCCAGCAGGATTGACAGGGGGAGAACAGATACGCAGTATTTT. The encoded protein is CASRIDRGRTDTQYF.

Worth noting for this clonotype: Because the CDR3 is missing its conserved closing phenylalanine or tryptophan, this is likely a read error. Because the CDR3's place on the DNA is in doubt, the DNA is left out and the CDR3 is given as listed by TCRdb. The CDR3 loop is CASGWSQKANY. The chain joins TRBV12-3 or TRBV12-4 to TRBJ1-4. The CDR3 extends over 11 residues, inclusive of both ends.

This clonotype was recorded many times. CDR3 DNA: TGTGCCATAGGGACACAAGGACGTACGCAGTATTTT. This translates into CAIGTQGRTQYF. The chain links TRBV6-5 to TRBJ2-3; TRBD1 is a possible D gene (6 bases). Trimming took 10 bases from V and 8 from J, leaving 16 bases between them. This CDR3 comprises 12 residues. CDR1 and CDR2 (germline): MNHEY, SVGAGI.

The rearrangement joins TRBV7-2 to TRBJ1-5; D remains ambiguous. Germline CDR1 and CDR2: SGHTA and FQGNSA. The CDR3 length is 15 residues. V lost 6 bases to trimming and J lost 6 bases, with 18 bases between them. For the CDR3, the DNA is TGTGCCAGCAGTTTTTCCGGGAACGAGGGTCAGCCCCAGCATTTT. Protein sequence: CASSFSGNEGQPQHF.

The chain uses TRBV5-1 and TRBJ2-7, with D possibly TRBD2 on 5 matching bases. CDR3 size: 15 residues. Trimming removed 5 bases from V and 7 bases from J, with 22 bases in between. Germline V gene data show CDR1 as SGHRS and CDR2 as YFSETQ. Here the CDR3 reads CASSDAGINFGEQYF. In DNA form, the CDR3 reads TGCGCCAGCAGTGATGCCGGGATCAACTTTGGGGAGCAGTACTTC.

This clonotype was recorded only once. The CDR3 loop reads CASSQGPRAGEQFF. CDR3 bases: TGTGCCAGCAGTCAGGGCCCCAGGGCTGGTGAGCAGTTCTTC. This chain links TRBV11-3 with TRBJ2-1; a weak D match, TRBD1 (5 bases). The CDR3 extends over 14 amino acids. CDR1 and CDR2 from the germline V gene are SGHNT and YENEEA. The V end was cut by 6 bases, the J end by 9 bases, with 18 bases between.

The V and J genes are TRBV7-6 and TRBJ2-1; TRBD1 agrees at 8 bases. The CDR3 spans 13 residues. Germline CDR1 is SGHVS and CDR2 is FNYEAQ. The V gene end was trimmed by 6 bases and the J gene end by 6 bases; junction bases not matched to a gene: 4. As DNA, the CDR3 is TGTGCCAGCAGAAAAGACAGGGGCAATGAGCAGTTCTTC. Translation: CASRKDRGNEQFF.

The V and J genes are TRBV24-1 and TRBJ2-5; 13 bases fit TRBD2. V was clipped by 5 bases and J by 7 bases; unmatched bases: 6. In germline, CDR1 is KGHDR, CDR2 SFDVKD. This CDR3 is built from 15 residues. The CDR3 protein is CATSGPTSGGGTQYF. CDR3 nucleotide sequence: TGTGCCACCAGTGGCCCCACTAGCGGGGGGGGGACCCAGTACTTC.

Concerning this clonotype itself: At one boundary the junction diverges from the germline segment, which might be a read error. The chain uses TRBV7-3 and TRBJ1-4, with D possibly being TRBD1 (6 bases). The CDR3 runs to 16 residues. Germline V gives CDR1 SGHTA, CDR2 FQGTGA. The CDR3 region has the DNA TGCGCCAGCAGCCCTTCACTACAGGGTGCTAATGAAAAACTGTTTTTT. Its protein product is CASSPSLQGANEKLFF.

The chain links TRBV7-9 to TRBJ1-2, with D unresolved. V was shortened by 3 bases and J by 7 bases, with 18 bases between the two germline ends. The CDR3 consists of 15 residues. In germline, CDR1 is SEHNR, CDR2 FQNEAQ (reference sequence). In DNA form, the CDR3 reads TGTGCCAGCAGCTTTGTTCCAGGTCTCATCGGTGGCTACACCTTC. Translated: CASSFVPGLIGGYTF.

This clonotype was picked up many times. V and J are TRBV15 and TRBJ2-2; no reliable D call. Germline values: CDR1 LNHNV, CDR2 YYDKDF (reference sequence). CDR3 size: 13 residues. Trimming removed 0 bases from V and 8 bases from J, with 7 bases in between. CDR3 nucleotides: TGTGCCACCAGCAGAGATGTGGGTGGGGAGCTGTTTTTT. Its translation: CATSRDVGGELFF.

This clonotype occurred many times. The chain links TRBV3-1 to TRBJ1-1; D not resolved. The CDR3 spans 15 residues. V lost 0 bases and J lost 0, with 8 bases in between. Germline-derived CDR1 and CDR2 are LGHDT and YNNKEL (reference sequence). The CDR3 protein is CASSQERLMNTEAFF. In DNA, the CDR3 is TGTGCCAGCAGCCAAGAGCGGCTCATGAACACTGAAGCTTTCTTT.

The chain joins TRBV24-1 to TRBJ1-1; 9 nucleotides align to TRBD1. The CDR3 consists of 12 residues. Losses at the gene ends were 7 bases for V and 8 bases for J; bases not matched to a gene: 4. Per germline, CDR1 KGHDR and CDR2 SFDVKD. The CDR3 DNA is TGTGCCACCAGGAGGGGACAGGGCGAAGCTTTCTTT. It is translated as CATRRGQGEAFF.

The rearrangement joins TRBV7-9 to TRBJ1-6; D gene unclear. The ends were cut back, 2 bases at V and 10 bases at J, with 12 bases in the middle. There are 14 residues in the CDR3. Germline-derived CDR1 and CDR2 are SEHNR and FQNEAQ (reference sequence). The CDR3 DNA is TGTGCCAGCAGCTTAATGGACGGTCGATCACCCCTCCACTTT. Encoded protein: CASSLMDGRSPLHF.

This rearrangement joins TRBV9 to TRBJ2-7, with D possibly being TRBD1 (5 bases). CDR3 length: 15 amino acids. Germline assignment: CDR1 SGDLS and CDR2 YYNGEE. The V end lost 3 bases, the J end lost 2 bases, and 15 bases lay between the germline ends. CDR3 sequence reads: CASSAQQETPYEQYF. Written as DNA, the CDR3 is TGTGCCAGCAGCGCCCAACAGGAAACTCCCTACGAGCAGTACTTC. The variable domain in full, completed from reference TRBV9 and TRBJ2-7, reads DSGVTQTPKHLITATGQRVTLRCSPRSGDLSVYWYQQSLDQGLQFLIQYYNGEERAKGNILERFSAQQFPDLHSELNLSSLELGDSALYFCASSAQQETPYEQYFGPGTRLTVT.

The V gene is TRBV7-9, the J gene TRBJ2-7; 8 bases fit TRBD2. The CDR3 is 16 amino acids. Germline loops: CDR1 SEHNR, CDR2 FQNEAQ (reference sequence). The V gene end was trimmed by 1 base and the J gene end by 3 bases; junction bases not matched to a gene: 8. The CDR3 DNA sequence: TGTGCCAGCAGCTTAGGGGTTACTAGCGGAATCTACGAGCAGTACTTC. Protein product: CASSLGVTSGIYEQYF.

The chain couples TRBV7-9 to TRBJ1-2; D not certain. Germline V CDR1 and CDR2: SEHNR, FQNEAQ (reference sequence). This CDR3 comprises 15 residues. Trimming pared 3 bases from V and 4 bases from J, leaving 15 bases between. CDR3 sequence: CASSFFAHMTYGYTF. The CDR3 DNA follows: TGTGCCAGCAGCTTCTTCGCACACATGACCTATGGCTACACCTTC.

This clonotype was found once. The junction shows a germline mismatch at one end, possibly a read error. The chain recombines TRBV7-7 with TRBJ1-1; 9 nucleotides align to TRBD1. The CDR3 loop spans 17 amino acids. Germline-derived CDR1 and CDR2 are SSHAT and FNYEAQ (reference sequence). CDR3 sequence reads: CASSLASDRGYNTEAFF. In DNA form, the CDR3 reads TGTGCTAGCAGCTTAGCGAGCGACAGGGGGTATAACACTGAAGCTTTCTTT.

The V gene is TRBV11-3, the J gene TRBJ2-2; D gene uncertain. CDR3 size: 11 residues. Germline V lookup: CDR1 SGHNT, CDR2 YENEEA. Trimming stripped 5 bases from V and 9 bases from J, with 7 bases between. The CDR3 protein is CASSPPRELFF. Here the CDR3 DNA reads TGTGCCAGCAGCCCACCGAGGGAGCTGTTTTTT.

V is TRBV7-3 and J is TRBJ1-1; D possibly corresponds to TRBD1 (6 bases). V lost 5 bases, J lost 1 base, and 17 bases lay in between. CDR1 is SGHTA, CDR2 FQGTGA, per germline. The CDR3 loop spans 16 amino acids. Written as DNA, the CDR3 is TGTGCCAGCAGCCCCGGGGGGGGCAGTACGAACACTGAAGCTTTCTTT. Its protein product is CASSPGGGSTNTEAFF.

This clonotype was found a few times. The V call is TRBV10-3, the J call TRBJ2-6; D gene ambiguous. The V gene's germline CDR1 is ENHRY and CDR2 SYGVKD. The CDR3 is 12 amino acids. V lost 11 bases and J lost 0, with 5 bases in between. Here the CDR3 reads CALSSGANVLTF. The CDR3 nucleotides read TGTGCCCTGAGCTCTGGGGCCAACGTCCTGACTTTC.

This clonotype was seen repeatedly, ten times or more. This sequence joins TRBV6-5 and TRBJ1-2; tentative D call: TRBD1 (5 bases). This CDR3 has 15 amino acids. V lost 5 bases and J lost 0, with 13 bases in between. Germline loops: CDR1 MNHEY, CDR2 SVGAGI. The CDR3 region is CASSGEGVSNYGYTF. In nucleotides, the CDR3 is TGTGCCAGCAGTGGGGAAGGGGTTTCTAACTATGGCTACACCTTC.